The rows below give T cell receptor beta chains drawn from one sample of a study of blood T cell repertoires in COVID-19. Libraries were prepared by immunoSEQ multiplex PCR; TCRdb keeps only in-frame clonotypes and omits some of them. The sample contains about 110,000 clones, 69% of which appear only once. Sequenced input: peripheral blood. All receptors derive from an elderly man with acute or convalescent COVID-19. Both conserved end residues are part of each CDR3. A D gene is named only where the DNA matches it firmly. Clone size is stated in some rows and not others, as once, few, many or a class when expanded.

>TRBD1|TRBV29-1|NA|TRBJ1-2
TGCAGCGTTGGACAGGGCCGTAATGGCTACACCTTC
CSVGQGRNGYTF
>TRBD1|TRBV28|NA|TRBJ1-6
TGTGCCAGCAGCTCCCCGGGACAGGAGTATAATTCACCCCTCCACTTT
CASSSPGQEYNSPLHF
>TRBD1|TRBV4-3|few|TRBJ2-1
TGCGCCAGCAGCCGCGGGACAGGGAGAAATGAGCAGTTCTTC
CASSRGTGRNEQFF
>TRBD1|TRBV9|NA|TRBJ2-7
TGTGCCAGCAGCGCCGAGGACAGGGGCCTCTACGAGCAGTACTTC
CASSAEDRGLYEQYF
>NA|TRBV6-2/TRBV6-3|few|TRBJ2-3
TGTGCCAGCAGTGACCCTCGAACCCCCCGGGGCACAGATACGCAGTATTTT
CASSDPRTPRGTDTQYF
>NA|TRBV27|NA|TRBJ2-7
TGTGCCAGCAGTTCCAGGCCCCTCTCCTACGAGCAGTACTTC
CASSSRPLSYEQYF
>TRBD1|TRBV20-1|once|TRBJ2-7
TGCAGTGTAGAGGGACAGTACGAGCAGTACTTC
CSVEGQYEQYF
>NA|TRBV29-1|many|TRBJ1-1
TGCAGCGTTGAAGTAGGAGGGGTCGGTACTGAAGCTTTCTTT
CSVEVGGVGTEAFF
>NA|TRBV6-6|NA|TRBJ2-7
TGTGCCAGCCAAAAGGAGGGTCGGTACGAGCAGTACTTC
CASQKEGRYEQYF
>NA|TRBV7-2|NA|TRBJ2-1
TGTGCCAGCAGCCGGTCCATAGCGGAAGAGCAGTTCTTC
CASSRSIAEEQFF
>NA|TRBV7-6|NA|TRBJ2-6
TGTGCCAGCAGCTCTCGCCCGGACAGCTCTGGGGCCAACGTCCTGACTTTC
CASSSRPDSSGANVLTF
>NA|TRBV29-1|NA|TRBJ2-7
TGCAGCGGGTCCCGGGACTACGAGCAGTACTTC
CSGSRDYEQYF
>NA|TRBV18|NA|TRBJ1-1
TGTGCCAGCTCCCAAAGGGCCGGGACACGGAACACTGAAGCTTTCTTT
CASSQRAGTRNTEAFF
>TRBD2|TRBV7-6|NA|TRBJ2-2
TGTGCCAGCAGCTTAGGGGGACTAGCGGGGAACACCGGGGAGCTGTTTTTT
CASSLGGLAGNTGELFF
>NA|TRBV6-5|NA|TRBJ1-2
TGTGCCAGCACTACCGGACAGCACTATGGCTACACCTTC
CASTTGQHYGYTF
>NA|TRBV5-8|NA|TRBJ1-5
TGTGCCAGCAGCATCGGGGAGTTCAGGGGTTGGCAGCCCCAGCATTTT
CASSIGEFRGWQPQHF
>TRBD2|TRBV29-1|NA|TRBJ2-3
TGCAGCGGAGAAACTCAGGCTAGCGGCGATCCGCAGTATTTT
CSGETQASGDPQYF
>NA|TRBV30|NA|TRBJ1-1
TGTGCCTGGAGTGATCGGTCTGAAGCTTTCTTT
CAWSDRSEAFF
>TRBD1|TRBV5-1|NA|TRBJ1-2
TGCGCCAGCAGCTTGGCGTTACAGGGGGCGGAAGGCTACACCTTC
CASSLALQGAEGYTF
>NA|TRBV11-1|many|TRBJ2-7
TGTGCCAGCAGCCTAAGCGGCTCCTACGAGCAGTACTTC
CASSLSGSYEQYF
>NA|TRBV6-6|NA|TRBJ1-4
TGTGCCAGCAATGGTCGGGGGGCTAATGAAAAACTGTTTTTT
CASNGRGANEKLFF
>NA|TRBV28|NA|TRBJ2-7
TGTGCCAGCAGTTTAGGGCAGGGGTCTGTGGACGAGCAGTACTTC
CASSLGQGSVDEQYF
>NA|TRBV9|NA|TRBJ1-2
TGTGCCAGCAGCGTGAGGGATAGGGCTAACTATGGCTACACCTTC
CASSVRDRANYGYTF
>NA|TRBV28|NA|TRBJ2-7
TGTGCCAGCAGTTGGGCTGCCCGCTACGAGCAGTACTTC
CASSWAARYEQYF
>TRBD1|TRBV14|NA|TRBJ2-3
TGTGCCAGCAGCCAAGGGAACAGGGGGCCGGATACGCAGTATTTT
CASSQGNRGPDTQYF
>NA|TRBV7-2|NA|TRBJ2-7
TGTGCCAGCAGCCCCTACCCCGGAGTTGACTACGAGCAGTACTTC
CASSPYPGVDYEQYF
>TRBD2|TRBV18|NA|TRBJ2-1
TGTGCCAGCTCACCCGAGGGACTAGCGCCATACAATGAGCAGTTCTTC
CASSPEGLAPYNEQFF
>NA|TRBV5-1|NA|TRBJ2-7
TGCGCCAGCAGCTTGGGACCAGAGGGATTCTACGAGCAGTACTTC
CASSLGPEGFYEQYF
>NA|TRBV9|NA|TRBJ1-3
TGTGCCAGCAGCGTAGGTACAGGGTTTGGAAACACCATATATTTT
CASSVGTGFGNTIYF
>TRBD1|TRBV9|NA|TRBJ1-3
TGTGCCAGCAGCGTAGCCAGACAGGGGGGCACCATATATTTT
CASSVARQGGTIYF
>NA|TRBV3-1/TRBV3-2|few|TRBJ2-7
TGTGCCAGCAGACACAAGATGTGGGGCCTGAGGCTCTACGAGCAGTACTTC
CASRHKMWGLRLYEQYF
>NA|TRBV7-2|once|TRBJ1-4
TGTGCCAGCAGCTCAGAGGGCAGGATGAATGAAAAACTGTTTTTT
CASSSEGRMNEKLFF
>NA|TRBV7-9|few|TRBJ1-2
TGTGCCAGCAGCCCGCCAGAGGTCCGCGCTTATGGCTACACCTTC
CASSPPEVRAYGYTF
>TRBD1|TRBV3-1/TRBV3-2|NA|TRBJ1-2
TGTGCCAGCAGCCCACAGACAGGGAGCTATGGCTACACCTTC
CASSPQTGSYGYTF
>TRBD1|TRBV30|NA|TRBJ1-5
TGTGCCTGGAGTGGACAGGGGGTCCAGCCCCAGCATTTT
CAWSGQGVQPQHF
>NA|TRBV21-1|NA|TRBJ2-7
TGTGCCAGCAGCAAGGTGGCTAGCGGGAGGCTCCCCTACGAGCAGTACTTC
CASSKVASGRLPYEQYF
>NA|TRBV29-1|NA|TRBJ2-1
TGCAGCGCAGACCGGGTGACTAACAATGAGCAGTTCTTC
CSADRVTNNEQFF
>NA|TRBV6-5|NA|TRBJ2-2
TGTGCCAGCAGTCCGACTATGATCGGGGAGCTGTTTTTT
CASSPTMIGELFF
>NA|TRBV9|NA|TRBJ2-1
TGTGCCAGCAGCCGAGCCCCCAATGAGCAGTTCTTC
CASSRAPNEQFF
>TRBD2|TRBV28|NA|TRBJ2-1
TGTGCCAGCATTACTGGTAGCGGGAGGGACAATGAGCAGTTCTTC
CASITGSGRDNEQFF
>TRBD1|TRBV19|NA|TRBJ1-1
TGTGCCAGTAGTACAGACAGGGGTTTTTTTACTGAAGCTTTCTTT
CASSTDRGFFTEAFF
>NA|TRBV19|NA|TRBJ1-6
TGTGCCAGTAGTATACTTGCAGGGGAATCACCCCTCCACTTT
CASSILAGESPLHF
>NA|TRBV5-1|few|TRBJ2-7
TGCGCCAGCAGCTCCGCAAACAGTGACGAGCAGTACTTC
CASSSANSDEQYF
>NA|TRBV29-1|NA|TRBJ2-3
TGCAGCGCCAATAGCGGCACAGATACGCAGTATTTT
CSANSGTDTQYF
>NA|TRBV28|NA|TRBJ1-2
TGTGCCAGCAGTTTTGGCAGGTCGAACTATGGCTACACCTTC
CASSFGRSNYGYTF
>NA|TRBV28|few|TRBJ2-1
TGTGCCAGCAGTCCGGGGACTGCCTACAATGAGCAGTTCTTC
CASSPGTAYNEQFF
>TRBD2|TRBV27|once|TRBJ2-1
TGTGCCAGCAGTTCCGATAGACTAGCGGGAGCAAGGGAGCAGTTCTTC
CASSSDRLAGAREQFF
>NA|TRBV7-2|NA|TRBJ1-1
TGTGCCAGCAGCCCTATCGCTTTCTTT
CASSPIAFF
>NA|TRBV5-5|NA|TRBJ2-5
TGTGCCAGCAGCCCCACCCAGTACCAAGAGACCCAGTACTTC
CASSPTQYQETQYF